The TCR beta chain described here comes from a study of identifying expanded T cells in peripheral blood. Findings and limits, study-wide: Over approximately two and four weeks, about 17 and 20 clones changed, versus around 1.2 between replicates. Across healthy donors, higher total template counts meant significantly greater approximately 2-week count variance.

Germline lookup yields CDR1 SGDLS and CDR2 YYNGEE. Trimming took 2 bases from V and 5 from J; bases not matched to a gene: 7. This CDR3 has 15 residues. Healthy donors had no documented immune events, such as infections, while sampled. About this clone: The antigen is unknown.

Clones were sequenced by immunoSEQ multiplex PCR, and TCRdb holds only the in-frame ones, with some missing. Of around 100,000 clones in the sample, 88% were seen once. The gene calls are TRBV9 and TRBJ1-1; 9 positions agree with TRBD1. The specimen sequenced was blood. This TCR was sampled from a person between 18 and 70 years old in good health. The CDR3 loop reads CASSVQTGGMTEAFF. The CDR3, as DNA: TGTGCCAGCAGCGTTCAGACAGGGGGGATGACTGAAGCTTTCTTT.